This passage covers 8 T cell receptor beta chains from one sample sequenced in a study of vaccination and CD4 T cells after COVID-19. Sample treatment: approximately 9-day PBMC culture with coronavirus spike peptide pools or control peptides (ViraFEST assay). Their target antigens are unknown. Sequenced with the Oncomine TCR Beta short-read assay was DNA taken from cultured CD4+ T cells. TCRdb reanalysed the PCR reads using MiXCR and keeps one entry per CDR3 protein. The table has about 20,000 distinct CDR3 sequences, under 30% seen once. Sequenced input: cultured CD4+ T cells from blood. The receptors shown here come from a human donor with COVID-19.

CDR3 DNA: TGTGCCAGCAGTGAGGACGAGGGTCGAGATGAAAAACTGTTTTTT. Its protein is CASSEDEGRDEKLFF. V and J are TRBV6-1 and TRBJ1-4; D remains ambiguous. The CDR3 sequence is 15 residues long. Trimming cost V 3 bases and J 6 bases, with 14 bases left between them. Germline V gives CDR1 MNHNS, CDR2 SASEGT.

This chain connects TRBV14 to TRBJ2-2, with 7 bases identical to TRBD1. Germline V lookup: CDR1 SGHDN, CDR2 FVKESK. With V trimmed by 4 bases and J by 0 bases, 8 bases remained unmatched. CDR3 length equals 17 residues. The CDR3 region has the DNA TGTGCCAGCAGCCCCGTAAGGGACAGTACGAACACCGGGGAGCTGTTTTTT. Translation: CASSPVRDSTNTGELFF.

The chain uses TRBV18 and TRBJ2-2; D remains unclear. Per the germline V gene, CDR1 is KGHSH and CDR2 is LQKENI. This CDR3 is built from 14 residues. Trimming pared 2 bases from V and 4 bases from J, leaving 8 bases between. Here the CDR3 DNA reads TGTGCCAGCTCACCAATTAAGGGCACCGGGGAGCTGTTTTTT. Translation: CASSPIKGTGELFF.

The chain recombines TRBV20-1 with TRBJ1-2; no definite D call. This CDR3 has 14 amino acids. V lost 4 bases to trimming and J lost 3 bases, with 15 bases between them. CDR1 is DFQATT, CDR2 SNEGSKA, per germline (reference sequence). The DNA of the CDR3 is TGCAGTGCTATTAAGACTGAGGGCCACTATGGCTACACCTTC. It yields the protein CSAIKTEGHYGYTF.

The CDR3 here is CASSADRGNQPQHF. The DNA of the CDR3 is TGTGCCAGCAGCGCAGACAGGGGCAATCAGCCCCAGCATTTT. The chain employs TRBV7-2 and TRBJ1-5; 7 nucleotides line up with TRBD1. CDR1 is SGHTA, CDR2 FQGNSA, per germline. With V trimmed by 5 bases and J by 2 bases, 3 bases remained unmatched. The CDR3 runs to 14 residues.

This clonotype was observed a few times. The rearrangement links TRBV5-1 to TRBJ2-3, with 9 bases fitting TRBD2. This CDR3 is 16 amino acids long. Germline CDR1 SGHRS, CDR2 YFSETQ. Unmatched junction bases numbered 4, after V lost 0 bases and J lost 2 bases. CDR3 amino acids: CASSLGLAVNTDTQYF. CDR3 coding DNA: TGCGCCAGCAGCTTGGGACTAGCGGTAAACACAGATACGCAGTATTTT.

The J gene is TRBJ1-1, the V gene TRBV21-1. TRBV21-1 is classified as a pseudogene. The CDR3 length is 11 residues. CDR3: CASSRRSEAFF. CDR3 nucleotide sequence: TGTGCCAGCAGCAGAAGGTCTGAAGCTTTCTTT.

This clonotype showed up just a few times. The chain is built from TRBV6-1 and TRBJ1-2, with D possibly TRBD1 on 5 matching bases. V dropped 6 bases and J dropped 7 bases, with 15 bases sitting between them. The germline V gene has CDR1 MNHNS and CDR2 SASEGT. This CDR3 contains 13 residues. The CDR3 DNA follows: TGTGCCAGCAGAGCCCCGGGGGTGCTTGGCTACACCTTC. It is translated as CASRAPGVLGYTF.